The entry below gives a single T cell receptor (beta chain) sequence along with its context. Antigen unknown. This specimen belongs to a study of PD-1 blockade in mismatch repair-deficient tumors. The study, taken as a whole, reports: Tumor-resident clones, often absent from pretreatment blood, expanded after pembrolizumab and then contracted.

Germline CDR1 reads SNHLY; CDR2 reads FYNNEI. V was pared by 1 base and J by 5 bases, with 9 bases of the junction left unmatched. CDR3 size: 17 residues. Produced via immunoSEQ multiplex PCR; TCRdb's table is partial and in-frame only. Of 100,000 to 150,000 clones in the sample, almost 90% were seen once. V is TRBV2 and J is TRBJ2-5, with 11 bases fitting TRBD1. The material was peripheral blood, obtained 72 weeks after starting pembrolizumab. The sequence was collected from an adult with mismatch repair-deficient cancer. The CDR3 is CASSEEGTGGFGETQYF. Here the CDR3 DNA reads TGTGCCAGCAGTGAAGAAGGGACAGGGGGTTTTGGGGAGACCCAGTACTTC.